These T cell receptor beta chains were read from a single sample in a study of blood T cell repertoires in COVID-19. Data came from immunoSEQ multiplex PCR; TCRdb stores just in-frame clones and leaves some out. The profile covers under 300,000 clones, with roughly four fifths appearing a single time and approximately 1.8% taken by the ten largest. The sample consisted of peripheral blood. These receptors originate from a man aged 25 to 45 who had recovered from COVID-19. Both conserved end residues are part of each CDR3. Each record gives: J gene, V gene, clone size, D gene, CDR3 DNA, CDR3 protein. The D gene is left open where the match is weak. Size is stated for part of the rows, as once, few or many counts, or as a class when the clone is expanded.

J gene: TRBJ1-5
V gene: TRBV4-1
clone size: .
D gene: .
CDR3 DNA: TGCGCCAGCAGCCAAACCTACGAAAGGGGCCAGCCCCAGCATTTT
CDR3 protein: CASSQTYERGQPQHF

J gene: TRBJ2-3
V gene: TRBV6-4
clone size: .
D gene: .
CDR3 DNA: TGTGCCAGCAGTGAGAAGGCGGGGAGCACAGATACGCAGTATTTT
CDR3 protein: CASSEKAGSTDTQYF

J gene: TRBJ2-3
V gene: TRBV12-3/TRBV12-4
clone size: .
D gene: TRBD1
CDR3 DNA: TGTGCCAGCAGCAAGACAGGGGAGCAGTATTTT
CDR3 protein: CASSKTGEQYF

J gene: TRBJ1-1
V gene: TRBV19
clone size: once
D gene: .
CDR3 DNA: TGTGCCAGTAGTCGGGCCCCCGGAGGAAACACTGAAGCTTTCTTT
CDR3 protein: CASSRAPGGNTEAFF

J gene: TRBJ2-4
V gene: TRBV5-1
clone size: .
D gene: .
CDR3 DNA: TGCGCCAGCAGCTTGGCCGGGGGGCTGGGAAACATTCAGTACTTC
CDR3 protein: CASSLAGGLGNIQYF

J gene: TRBJ1-4
V gene: TRBV25-1
clone size: .
D gene: TRBD1
CDR3 DNA: TGTGCCAGCAGTGACCGACACAGGGGTGAAAAACTGTTTTTT
CDR3 protein: CASSDRHRGEKLFF

J gene: TRBJ1-1
V gene: TRBV6-5
clone size: few
D gene: TRBD1
CDR3 DNA: TGTGCCACTAGACAGGGCTACATGAACACTGAAGCTTTCTTT
CDR3 protein: CATRQGYMNTEAFF

J gene: TRBJ1-3
V gene: TRBV4-1
clone size: .
D gene: .
CDR3 DNA: TGCGCCAGTGGGGAGGGGGTAGTCGGAAACACCATATATTTT
CDR3 protein: CASGEGVVGNTIYF

J gene: TRBJ1-2
V gene: TRBV10-3
clone size: .
D gene: .
CDR3 DNA: TGTGCCATCTGGGGCGGGGATGGCTACACCTTC
CDR3 protein: CAIWGGDGYTF

J gene: TRBJ2-3
V gene: TRBV7-8
clone size: .
D gene: .
CDR3 DNA: TGTGCCAGCAGCTTAGGCGGGCCGAGCACAGATACGCAGTATTTT
CDR3 protein: CASSLGGPSTDTQYF

J gene: TRBJ1-4
V gene: TRBV7-6
clone size: .
D gene: TRBD1
CDR3 DNA: TGTGCCAGCAGCTTAGCGCAGGGGGGAGGTGAAAAACTGTTTTTT
CDR3 protein: CASSLAQGGGEKLFF

J gene: TRBJ2-1
V gene: TRBV29-1
clone size: few
D gene: .
CDR3 DNA: TGCAGCGTTGAAGTTCAACAGGGTCTTAGTGAGCAGTTCTTC
CDR3 protein: CSVEVQQGLSEQFF

J gene: TRBJ2-1
V gene: TRBV4-1
clone size: .
D gene: .
CDR3 DNA: TGCGCTAGCAGCCAACGAGGTCAGATCAATGAGCAGTTCTTC
CDR3 protein: CASSQRGQINEQFF